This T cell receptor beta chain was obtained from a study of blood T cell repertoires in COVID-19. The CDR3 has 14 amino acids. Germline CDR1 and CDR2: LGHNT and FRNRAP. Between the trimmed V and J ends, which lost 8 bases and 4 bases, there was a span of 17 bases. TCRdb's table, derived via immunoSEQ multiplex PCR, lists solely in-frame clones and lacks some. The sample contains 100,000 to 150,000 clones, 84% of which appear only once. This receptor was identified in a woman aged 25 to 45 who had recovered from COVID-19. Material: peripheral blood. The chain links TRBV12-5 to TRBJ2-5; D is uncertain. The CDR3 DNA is TGTGCTAGTACTAAGAACGGCCGGCGAGAGACCCAGTACTTC. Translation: CASTKNGRRETQYF.